Each of the 29 T cell receptor beta chains below was sequenced from the same sample in a study of cytomegalovirus exposure and HLA in healthy donors. With 60 Vbeta and 13 Jbeta primers, the PCR was carried out. This table comes from immunoSEQ multiplex PCR, and its TCRdb copy is limited to in-frame clones, with some not included. The sample records 150,000 to 200,000 clones, roughly 82% being singletons. The material sequenced was PBMCs. These receptor sequences come from a girl between 10 and 17 years old in good health and CMV-seropositive.

The V call is TRBV18, the J call TRBJ2-2, with D perhaps matching TRBD1 (6 bases). Germline CDR1 is KGHSH and CDR2 is LQKENI. With 4 bases removed from V and 3 bases from J, the gap between germline ends came to 18 bases. CDR3 length: 17 residues. CDR3 DNA: TGTGCCAGCTCACTCCGAACGGGGACATGGTACACCGGGGAGCTGTTTTTT. Protein: CASSLRTGTWYTGELFF.

The CDR3 loop reads CASSTGTSGSHEQYF. CDR3 DNA: TGCGCCAGCAGTACCGGGACTAGCGGGAGCCACGAGCAGTACTTC. This rearrangement joins TRBV5-1 to TRBJ2-7, with 14 bases aligning to TRBD2. Trimming took 5 bases from V and 5 from J; bases not matched to a gene: 6. This CDR3 region has 15 residues. CDR1 is SGHRS and CDR2 is YFSETQ in the germline V gene.

The chain recombines TRBV28 with TRBJ1-4; weak D call: TRBD1 (5 bases). From germline, CDR1 is MDHEN and CDR2 SYDVKM. This CDR3 has 14 residues. V lost 3 bases, J lost 8 bases, and 13 bases lay in between. The CDR3 reads CASSLVSGMEKLFF. CDR3 bases: TGTGCCAGCAGTTTGGTTTCAGGGATGGAAAAACTGTTTTTT.

The rearrangement links TRBV11-2 to TRBJ2-5, with a weak D call TRBD1 (6 bases). From germline, CDR1 is SGHAT and CDR2 FQNNGV. The CDR3 covers 14 residues. Trimming left V 5 bases short and J 1 base short, with 11 bases between. For the CDR3, the DNA is TGTGCCAGCAGCAAAAGGACAGTCCAAGAGACCCAGTACTTC. It translates to CASSKRTVQETQYF.

This sequence joins TRBV18 and TRBJ1-1, with TRBD1 as a possible D gene (5 bases). The CDR3 length is 15 residues. V lost 6 bases and J lost 3, with 17 bases in between. The germline V gene encodes CDR1 KGHSH and CDR2 LQKENI. This CDR3 is CASSYGQGRDTEAFF. As DNA, the CDR3 is TGTGCCAGCTCTTACGGCCAGGGTCGAGACACTGAAGCTTTCTTT.

CDR3 sequence reads: CASSTGTSVYNEQFF. CDR3 nucleotides: TGTGCCAGCAGCACCGGGACTAGCGTTTACAATGAGCAGTTCTTC. The gene calls are TRBV5-5 and TRBJ2-1, with 10 bases fitting TRBD2. Germline V lookup: CDR1 SGHKS, CDR2 YYEKEE (reference sequence). Trimming cost V 4 bases and J 4 bases; bases outside gene matches: 5. There are 15 residues in the CDR3.

The chain links TRBV11-2 to TRBJ1-1, with 7 bases identical to TRBD1. V trimming: 7 bases; J trimming: 10 bases; junction bases outside the gene matches: 12. Germline V gene sequence: CDR1 SGHAT, CDR2 FQNNGV. The CDR3 contains 13 residues. CDR3 sequence reads: CASISADRSRAFF. The CDR3 DNA sequence: TGTGCCAGCATCTCCGCGGACAGGTCTAGAGCTTTCTTT.

The rearrangement uses TRBV27 and TRBJ1-4; TRBD1 is a possible D gene (5 bases). The V end lost 0 bases, the J end lost 11 bases, and 16 bases lay between the germline ends. Germline V gives CDR1 MNHEY, CDR2 SMNVEV (reference sequence). This CDR3 has 15 amino acids. The CDR3 reads CASSLSAGQGWKLFF. Here the CDR3 DNA reads TGTGCCAGCAGTTTATCCGCAGGGCAGGGCTGGAAACTGTTTTTT.

The chain couples TRBV28 to TRBJ1-2; 9 nucleotides line up with TRBD1. V shed 4 bases and J 7 bases; nucleotides not matched to a gene: 4. CDR3 length: 13 amino acids. Per germline, CDR1 MDHEN and CDR2 SYDVKM. DNA of the CDR3: TGTGCCAGCAGTTCCACAGGGGGCGTTGGCTACACCTTC. Translation: CASSSTGGVGYTF.

The table lists this clone with a count of one. The V call is TRBV7-4, the J call TRBJ1-5; 9 bases match TRBD1. CDR1 is SGHVT, CDR2 SQSDAQ, per germline. After removal of 4 bases from V and 3 bases from J, the junction contained 4 bases not matched to a gene. CDR3 length equals 15 residues. The CDR3 protein is CASSWDRADNQPQHF. CDR3 DNA: TGTGCCAGCAGCTGGGACAGGGCGGACAATCAGCCCCAGCATTTT.

The V and J genes are TRBV28 and TRBJ1-2; D is undetermined. V was shortened by 1 base and J by 4 bases, with 19 bases between the two germline ends. This CDR3 comprises 17 residues. Germline assignment: CDR1 MDHEN and CDR2 SYDVKM. The CDR3 reads CASSLSPKVPHRYGYTF. CDR3 in DNA: TGTGCCAGCAGTTTATCCCCGAAAGTCCCACACCGCTATGGCTACACCTTC.

The rearrangement uses TRBV4-3 and TRBJ1-2, with D perhaps matching TRBD1 (5 bases). V was clipped by 0 bases and J by 4 bases, with 15 bases between them. The CDR3 covers 16 residues. CDR1 and CDR2 from the germline V gene are LGHNA and YSLEER. CDR3 loop: CASSQDIGVASYGYTF. In DNA, the CDR3 is TGCGCCAGCAGCCAAGATATAGGGGTGGCAAGCTATGGCTACACCTTC.

This clone was seen a handful of times. The rearrangement joins TRBV6-1 to TRBJ2-7, with 7 nucleotides matching TRBD1. There are 12 residues in the CDR3. The germline V gene has CDR1 MNHNS and CDR2 SASEGT. Trimming at V came to 6 bases and at J to 3 bases, leaving 2 bases not matched to a gene. Written as DNA, the CDR3 is TGTGCCAGCAGGGGACAGAACTACGAGCAGTACTTC. Translated: CASRGQNYEQYF.

This CDR3 is CASSPSGGAELSYEQYF. The DNA for the CDR3 is TGTGCCAGTAGTCCCTCTGGAGGAGCCGAGCTATCCTACGAGCAGTACTTC. This chain connects TRBV19 to TRBJ2-7, with a tentative D call TRBD2 (5 bases). V was cut by 5 bases and J by 1 base, with 21 bases left in between. CDR1 and CDR2 from the germline V gene are LNHDA and SQIVND (reference sequence). The CDR3 runs to 17 residues.

This clone has only one observation. V gene TRBV10-2 combines with J gene TRBJ1-4, with D perhaps TRBD1 (5 bases). There are 14 residues in the CDR3. V was pared by 2 bases and J by 8 bases, with 12 bases between. The germline V gene encodes CDR1 WSHSY and CDR2 SAAADI. In DNA, the CDR3 is TGCGCCAGCAGTGAGCGGCAGGGAGGGGAAAAACTGTTTTTT. It specifies CASSERQGGEKLFF.

This clone was seen only once. V is TRBV18 and J is TRBJ1-3; 7 nucleotides line up with TRBD1. There are 15 residues in the CDR3. CDR1 is KGHSH, CDR2 LQKENI, per germline. V lost 8 bases, J lost 0 bases, and 7 bases stayed unmatched. DNA for the CDR3: TGTGCCAGCGCCAACAGGGGAGGCTCTGGAAACACCATATATTTT. Translation: CASANRGGSGNTIYF.

V is TRBV11-2 and J is TRBJ2-1, with a tentative D call TRBD2 (5 bases). Deletions cut 5 bases from V and 3 bases from J, with 11 bases between. Germline V lookup: CDR1 SGHAT, CDR2 FQNNGV. This CDR3 has 14 residues. The CDR3 is CASSAPGLYNEQFF. The CDR3 DNA reads TGTGCCAGCAGCGCGCCCGGACTCTACAATGAGCAGTTCTTC.

This clone was seen more than once but under ten times. The rearrangement joins TRBV25-1 to TRBJ2-7; 7 nucleotides agree with TRBD2. The CDR3 extends over 14 amino acids. CDR1 is MGHDK and CDR2 is SYGVNS in the germline V gene. The junction had 1 base not matched to a gene; V was cut back by 1 base and J by 1 base. DNA of the CDR3: TGTGCCAGCAGTGAATCGGGACTATCCTACGAGCAGTACTTC. Translated: CASSESGLSYEQYF.

This clone was counted once. The gene calls are TRBV4-2 and TRBJ1-1; maybe TRBD1 (5 bases). Germline CDR1 LGHNA, CDR2 YNFKEQ. V lost 0 bases, J lost 5 bases, and 13 bases lay in between. The CDR3 loop spans 15 amino acids. The CDR3: CASSQDHNGGTEAFF. The CDR3 nucleotides read TGTGCCAGCAGCCAAGATCATAATGGGGGGACTGAAGCTTTCTTT.

The chain couples TRBV11-2 to TRBJ2-1, with 8 nucleotides matching TRBD1. Germline CDR1 and CDR2: SGHAT and FQNNGV. The length of the CDR3 is 15 residues. With V trimmed by 5 bases and J by 8 bases, 11 bases remained unmatched. The CDR3, as DNA: TGTGCCAGCAGCAGTGATCGGACAGGGCTCGATGAGCAGTTCTTC. The encoded protein is CASSSDRTGLDEQFF.

The genes are TRBV27 and TRBJ2-7; 7 bases agree with TRBD2. This CDR3 is built from 15 residues. CDR1 and CDR2 (germline): MNHEY, SMNVEV (reference sequence). V was pared by 2 bases and J by 4 bases, with 8 bases of the junction left unmatched. CDR3 sequence reads: CASSLGGWGGYEQYF. The DNA for the CDR3 is TGTGCCAGCAGTTTAGGAGGATGGGGGGGATACGAGCAGTACTTC.

This chain uses TRBV28 with TRBJ1-1, with D perhaps TRBD1 (5 bases). The CDR3 is 14 residues long. The V and J ends lost 7 bases and 3 bases respectively, with 15 bases between them. Per the germline V gene, CDR1 is MDHEN and CDR2 is SYDVKM. Here the CDR3 DNA reads TGTGCCAGCACCTCTTCCCGGGGGTACACTGAAGCTTTCTTT. Its translation is CASTSSRGYTEAFF.

This chain links TRBV28 with TRBJ2-1, with 9 positions matching TRBD2. Unmatched junction bases numbered 4, after V lost 6 bases and J lost 1 base. The germline gives CDR1 MDHEN, CDR2 SYDVKM. This CDR3 contains 15 residues. The CDR3 here is CASSPLAGSYNEQFF. CDR3 coding DNA: TGTGCCAGCAGCCCCCTAGCGGGGTCCTACAATGAGCAGTTCTTC.

The rearrangement links TRBV5-1 to TRBJ1-2; 7 positions agree with TRBD1. Germline-derived CDR1 and CDR2 are SGHRS and YFSETQ. J lost 11 bases, V lost 4 bases, and 8 bases had no gene match. This CDR3 comprises 12 residues. The CDR3 protein is CASSPGQAAYTF. The CDR3 region has the DNA TGCGCCAGCAGCCCTGGACAGGCCGCTTACACCTTC.

The rearrangement joins TRBV19 to TRBJ1-5; unclear D gene. V was pared by 5 bases and J by 9 bases, with 11 bases between. Germline loops: CDR1 LNHDA, CDR2 SQIVND (reference sequence). The CDR3 sequence is 12 residues long. CDR3 DNA: TGTGCCAGTAGTCTCATATCGGGGCCCCAGCATTTT. This translates into CASSLISGPQHF.

Only a few counts were recorded for this clone. The J gene is TRBJ2-3, the V gene TRBV9; unclear D gene. V lost 6 bases and J lost 2, with 4 bases in between. This CDR3 spans 11 amino acids. Germline CDR1 is SGDLS and CDR2 is YYNGEE. The CDR3 DNA follows: TGTGCCAGCACCAACACAGATACGCAGTATTTT. Its protein product is CASTNTDTQYF.

This clone has only a few counts. The CDR3 DNA sequence: TGTGCCAGCAGTCACCCCGCCGACTACTCCTACAATGAGCAGTTCTTC. Protein product: CASSHPADYSYNEQFF. The rearrangement uses TRBV6-6 and TRBJ2-1, with D tentatively TRBD2 (5 bases). V lost 5 bases and J 0 bases, leaving 14 bases between the germline ends. Germline CDR1 reads MNHNY; CDR2 reads SVGAGI (reference sequence). The CDR3 contains 16 residues.

V gene TRBV19 combines with J gene TRBJ1-5, with 8 bases aligning to TRBD1. The CDR3 is 18 residues long. Looked up from germline, CDR1 is LNHDA and CDR2 is SQIVND (reference sequence). V shed 1 base, J shed 0 bases, and the junction held 8 bases outside the gene matches. DNA of the CDR3: TGTGCCAGTAGTATAGGCTGGACAGGGCTATATAGCAATCAGCCCCAGCATTTT. This encodes CASSIGWTGLYSNQPQHF.

This chain connects TRBV2 to TRBJ1-3, with D hard to call. The CDR3 is 15 residues long. Trimming left V 2 bases short and J 3 bases short, with 11 bases between. Germline CDR1 reads SNHLY; CDR2 reads FYNNEI. The CDR3 region is CASSETGSDGNTIYF. The CDR3 DNA reads TGTGCCAGCAGTGAAACCGGGTCTGATGGAAACACCATATATTTT.